This is a list of T cell receptor beta chains from one sample in a study of blood T cell repertoires in COVID-19. Only in-frame clones appear in the TCRdb table, and some are missing; sequencing was by immunoSEQ multiplex PCR. Of approximately 500,000 clones in the sample, 88% were seen once. Input material: PBMCs or T cells enriched from blood (not recorded which). Receptors originate from a woman aged 40 to 49 who had recovered from COVID-19. The CDR3 runs from the conserved cysteine through the conserved F or W. A D gene is named only where the DNA matches it firmly. The size field is filled for only some rows; it gives once, few, many or a size class.

D: TRBD1
V: TRBV7-8
size: NA
length: 14
J: TRBJ2-3
CDR3: CASSLARQGDTQYF
DNA: TGTGCCAGCAGCTTAGCGCGACAGGGGGATACGCAGTATTTT

D: NA
V: TRBV10-3
size: NA
length: 13
J: TRBJ1-6
CDR3: CATAGMVDSPLHF
DNA: TGTGCCACCGCAGGGATGGTTGATTCACCCCTCCACTTT

D: NA
V: TRBV9
size: NA
length: 16
J: TRBJ2-6
CDR3: CASSGARSSGANVLTF
DNA: TGTGCCAGCAGCGGCGCTAGGAGCTCTGGGGCCAACGTCCTGACTTTC

D: TRBD2
V: TRBV24-1
size: NA
length: 15
J: TRBJ2-5
CDR3: CATSDRTSGGETQYF
DNA: TGTGCCACCAGTGATAGGACTAGCGGGGGAGAGACCCAGTACTTC

D: TRBD1
V: TRBV12-3/TRBV12-4
size: NA
length: 11
J: TRBJ2-7
CDR3: CASSFGTDQYF
DNA: TGTGCCAGCAGTTTCGGGACAGATCAGTACTTC

D: TRBD2
V: TRBV18
size: NA
length: 19
J: TRBJ2-2
CDR3: CASSPSSGLAGVYTGELFF
DNA: TGTGCCAGCTCACCTTCGTCGGGACTAGCGGGAGTGTACACCGGGGAGCTGTTTTTT

D: NA
V: TRBV6-5
size: NA
length: 14
J: TRBJ2-1
CDR3: CASSYRTPWDEQFF
DNA: TGTGCCAGCAGTTACCGGACACCTTGGGATGAGCAGTTCTTC

D: TRBD1
V: TRBV27
size: few
length: 15
J: TRBJ1-6
CDR3: CASSPSDRNNSPLHF
DNA: TGTGCCAGCAGTCCTTCGGACAGGAATAATTCACCCCTCCACTTT

D: TRBD1
V: TRBV28
size: NA
length: 14
J: TRBJ1-2
CDR3: CASSSTRQGGGYTF
DNA: TGTGCCAGCAGTTCAACCCGACAGGGCGGGGGCTACACCTTC

D: NA
V: TRBV5-6
size: NA
length: 13
J: TRBJ2-4
CDR3: CASSLAFQNIQYF
DNA: TGTGCCAGCAGCTTGGCATTTCAAAACATTCAGTACTTC

D: TRBD1
V: TRBV11-3
size: NA
length: 16
J: TRBJ1-1
CDR3: CASSLVDPTGGTEAFF
DNA: TGTGCCAGCAGCTTAGTAGACCCGACAGGGGGGACTGAAGCTTTCTTT

D: NA
V: TRBV6-5
size: once
length: 14
J: TRBJ2-2
CDR3: CASSYGPPVGELFF
DNA: TGTGCCAGCAGTTACGGGCCCCCGGTCGGGGAGCTGTTTTTT

D: TRBD2
V: TRBV2
size: NA
length: 13
J: TRBJ2-7
CDR3: CASALAGSYEQYF
DNA: TGTGCCAGCGCACTAGCGGGTTCCTACGAGCAGTACTTC

D: NA
V: TRBV4-3
size: NA
length: 14
J: TRBJ2-3
CDR3: CASSQDSLRGKQYF
DNA: TGCGCCAGCAGCCAAGATTCCTTACGGGGAAAGCAGTATTTT

D: TRBD2
V: TRBV7-6
size: once
length: 16
J: TRBJ2-5
CDR3: CASSDPGLAGGETQYF
DNA: TGTGCCAGCAGCGACCCGGGACTAGCGGGGGGGGAGACCCAGTACTTC

D: NA
V: TRBV7-6
size: few
length: 16
J: TRBJ2-2
CDR3: CASSLVARANTGELFF
DNA: TGTGCCAGCAGCTTAGTAGCGCGGGCAAACACCGGGGAGCTGTTTTTT

D: NA
V: TRBV4-3
size: NA
length: 16
J: TRBJ1-2
CDR3: CASSQDAAGSNYGYTF
DNA: TGCGCCAGCAGCCAAGATGCGGCAGGGTCTAACTATGGCTACACCTTC

D: NA
V: TRBV7-9
size: NA
length: 16
J: TRBJ2-1
CDR3: CASSLVAGYSYNEQFF
DNA: TGTGCCAGCAGCTTAGTTGCGGGGTACTCCTACAATGAGCAGTTCTTC

D: NA
V: TRBV6-5
size: NA
length: 15
J: TRBJ2-3
CDR3: CASSYGLPEGNTQYF
DNA: TGTGCCAGCAGTTACGGGCTCCCCGAGGGAAATACGCAGTATTTT

D: NA
V: TRBV4-1
size: NA
length: 16
J: TRBJ2-1
CDR3: CASSQPARSSYNEQFF
DNA: TGCGCCAGCAGCCAACCCGCTAGGAGCTCCTACAATGAGCAGTTCTTC

D: TRBD1
V: TRBV7-9
size: once
length: 15
J: TRBJ1-1
CDR3: CASGPNRGRRTEAFF
DNA: TGTGCCAGCGGACCAAACAGGGGCCGGAGGACTGAAGCTTTCTTT

D: NA
V: TRBV10-3
size: NA
length: 14
J: TRBJ2-1
CDR3: CAISEGTRVNEQFF
DNA: TGTGCCATCAGTGAGGGTACTAGAGTCAATGAGCAGTTCTTC

D: TRBD2
V: TRBV5-6
size: NA
length: 14
J: TRBJ2-3
CDR3: CASSPGLAGGTQYF
DNA: TGTGCCAGCAGCCCGGGACTAGCGGGCGGGACGCAGTATTTT

D: TRBD1
V: TRBV9
size: NA
length: 15
J: TRBJ1-2
CDR3: CASSSLTGGANGYTF
DNA: TGTGCCAGCAGCTCCCTAACAGGGGGCGCAAATGGCTACACCTTC

D: NA
V: TRBV24-1
size: NA
length: 16
J: TRBJ2-5
CDR3: CATSDPGPDFLETQYF
DNA: TGTGCCACCAGTGACCCAGGACCGGACTTTCTGGAGACCCAGTACTTC

D: NA
V: TRBV19
size: NA
length: 17
J: TRBJ1-2
CDR3: CASSIRDSYFANYGYTF
DNA: TGTGCCAGTAGTATTCGGGACTCTTACTTTGCTAACTATGGCTACACCTTC

D: TRBD2
V: TRBV11-2
size: NA
length: 18
J: TRBJ2-1
CDR3: CASSRDGTSGRVYSEQFF
DNA: TGTGCCAGCAGCCGGGACGGGACTAGCGGGAGAGTATATTCTGAGCAGTTCTTC

D: NA
V: TRBV4-3
size: NA
length: 15
J: TRBJ1-2
CDR3: CASSQDQAGLPRYTF
DNA: TGCGCCAGCAGCCAAGATCAGGCAGGGCTTCCCCGCTACACCTTC

D: NA
V: TRBV11-2
size: NA
length: 12
J: TRBJ2-5
CDR3: CADAGGQETQYF
DNA: TGTGCCGATGCGGGCGGCCAAGAGACCCAGTACTTC

D: NA
V: TRBV4-1
size: NA
length: 16
J: TRBJ1-6
CDR3: CASSQGRGIGNSPLHF
DNA: TGCGCCAGCAGCCAGGGGCGCGGAATCGGGAATTCACCCCTCCACTTT

D: TRBD1
V: TRBV5-4
size: NA
length: 19
J: TRBJ2-7
CDR3: CASSLDGRTGSSHPYEQYF
DNA: TGTGCCAGCAGCTTGGACGGCCGGACAGGGAGTAGCCATCCCTACGAGCAGTACTTC

D: NA
V: TRBV19
size: NA
length: 14
J: TRBJ1-2
CDR3: CATQPPGRNYGYTF
DNA: TGTGCCACTCAACCCCCAGGGAGGAACTATGGCTACACCTTC

D: TRBD1
V: TRBV25-1
size: NA
length: 13
J: TRBJ1-5
CDR3: CASSGQGYQPQHF
DNA: TGTGCCAGCAGTGGACAGGGCTATCAGCCCCAGCATTTT

D: TRBD1
V: TRBV7-9
size: once
length: 13
J: TRBJ1-2
CDR3: CASSLGQLYGYTF
DNA: TGTGCCAGCAGCTTGGGACAGCTCTATGGCTACACCTTC

D: NA
V: TRBV7-6
size: NA
length: 14
J: TRBJ2-5
CDR3: CASSLELARETQYF
DNA: TGTGCCAGCAGCTTAGAGCTAGCTAGGGAGACCCAGTACTTC

D: NA
V: TRBV5-1
size: NA
length: 15
J: TRBJ2-2
CDR3: CASSSVEASTGELFF
DNA: TGCGCCAGCAGCTCGGTGGAGGCCAGCACCGGGGAGCTGTTTTTT

D: NA
V: TRBV27
size: NA
length: 15
J: TRBJ2-7
CDR3: CASSFGQGAIYEQYF
DNA: TGTGCCAGCAGTTTCGGACAAGGGGCTATTTACGAGCAGTACTTC

D: TRBD2
V: TRBV10-2
size: NA
length: 15
J: TRBJ2-3
CDR3: CASFGLAGPGDTQYF
DNA: TGCGCCAGCTTCGGACTAGCGGGGCCTGGAGATACGCAGTATTTT

D: NA
V: TRBV5-1
size: NA
length: 14
J: TRBJ1-4
CDR3: CASSFGGGDEKLFF
DNA: TGCGCCAGCAGCTTCGGGGGAGGGGATGAAAAACTGTTTTTT

D: NA
V: TRBV15
size: NA
length: 15
J: TRBJ1-1
CDR3: CATSRDAARDTEAFF
DNA: TGTGCCACCAGCAGAGATGCCGCGAGGGACACTGAAGCTTTCTTT

D: TRBD2
V: TRBV18
size: NA
length: 15
J: TRBJ2-2
CDR3: CASSPQRGNTGELFF
DNA: TGTGCCAGCTCACCACAGCGGGGGAACACCGGGGAGCTGTTTTTT

D: NA
V: TRBV7-2
size: NA
length: 15
J: TRBJ2-7
CDR3: CASSFLKRENYEQYF
DNA: TGTGCCAGCAGCTTTCTTAAACGGGAGAACTACGAGCAGTACTTC

D: NA
V: TRBV4-1
size: NA
length: 15
J: TRBJ1-1
CDR3: CASSQDSRGNTEAFF
DNA: TGCGCCAGCAGCCAAGACAGCAGGGGGAACACTGAAGCTTTCTTT

D: TRBD1
V: TRBV11-2
size: NA
length: 16
J: TRBJ2-5
CDR3: CASSPLWQGAWETQYF
DNA: TGTGCCAGCAGCCCGCTCTGGCAGGGGGCATGGGAGACCCAGTACTTC

D: TRBD1
V: TRBV27
size: NA
length: 17
J: TRBJ2-2
CDR3: CASCHTGTGGFCGELFF
DNA: TGTGCCAGCTGTCACACCGGGACAGGGGGCTTTTGCGGGGAGCTGTTTTTT

D: TRBD1
V: TRBV9
size: NA
length: 17
J: TRBJ1-1
CDR3: CASSQGTGLDLGTEAFF
DNA: TGTGCCAGCAGCCAAGGGACAGGACTGGATCTGGGAACTGAAGCTTTCTTT

D: TRBD2
V: TRBV7-9
size: few
length: 13
J: TRBJ2-3
CDR3: CASILAGADTQYF
DNA: TGTGCCAGCATACTAGCGGGAGCAGATACGCAGTATTTT

D: TRBD1
V: TRBV6-5
size: NA
length: 14
J: TRBJ2-7
CDR3: CAISPGTDRYEQYF
DNA: TGTGCCATCTCCCCCGGGACAGACCGCTACGAGCAGTACTTC

D: NA
V: TRBV6-5
size: NA
length: 13
J: TRBJ1-2
CDR3: CASRRGIGYGYTF
DNA: TGTGCCAGCAGGAGGGGGATAGGGTATGGCTACACCTTC